The source of this T cell receptor (beta chain) is a study of radiotherapy plus CTLA-4 blockade in lung cancer. Study overall: For 18% of patients, objective responses occurred, and about 30% had disease control.

V shed 4 bases and J shed 4 bases, with 8 bases lying between them. In germline, CDR1 is SGHNT, CDR2 YYREEE (reference sequence). This CDR3 is built from 12 residues. As to this clone: No antigen is known for it.

General study results and limits: Tumor-derived TCR clones expanded in blood after radiotherapy plus ipilimumab. Early blood T cell clone dynamics reportedly forecast response best, with interferon-beta.

The table came from immunoSEQ multiplex PCR; TCRdb's copy has only in-frame clones and leaves some out. Among about 88,000 clones listed, roughly 78% were seen once. Chemo-refractory metastatic non-small-cell lung cancer patients underwent focal radiation alongside CTLA-4 blockade with ipilimumab. This TCR was recovered from a human donor with non-small cell lung cancer that progressed on radiotherapy plus ipilimumab. The V gene is TRBV5-4, the J gene TRBJ2-5; D not certain. The specimen comprised peripheral blood, sampled from a patient treated with radiotherapy plus ipilimumab. This chain's CDR3 is CASSVWPETQYF. CDR3 nucleotides: TGTGCCAGCAGCGTTTGGCCAGAGACCCAGTACTTC.